Below are 11 T cell receptor beta chains sequenced from a single sample in a study of blood T cells in healthy people across ages. Then a second PCR, running about 6 to 12 cycles, was carried out with a sample-barcoded 5' primer and a J-beta primer mix. TCRdb called the 5' RACE reads again in MiXCR, with one record for every CDR3 protein. The table shows 650,000 to 1,000,000 distinct CDR3 sequences, with under 40% occurring only once. The sequencing input was blood. The receptors derive from a man between 18 and 35 years old in good health.

This clonotype has just a few counts. At one boundary the junction diverges from the germline segment, which might be a read error. This chain connects TRBV5-1 to TRBJ2-2, with D perhaps assigned TRBD1 or TRBD2 (5 bases each). CDR1 is SGHRS and CDR2 is YFSETQ in the germline V gene. The CDR3 length is 16 residues. As DNA, the CDR3 is TGCGCCAGCAGCTTGATCCCAGGGCCGCCCACCGGGGAGTTGTTTTTT. Protein sequence: CASSLIPGPPTGELFF.

This clonotype was picked up a small number of times. The chain is built from TRBV12-3 or TRBV12-4 and TRBJ2-1, with a weak D call TRBD2 (6 bases). The V end lost 6 bases, the J end lost 0 bases, and 9 bases lay between the germline ends. The CDR3 runs 14 residues. CDR3 loop: CASSPTSSYNEQFF. As DNA, the CDR3 is TGTGCCAGCAGCCCGACTAGCTCCTACAATGAGCAGTTCTTC.

A single count supports this clonotype. V usage is TRBV6-5 and J usage is TRBJ1-2; D gene unclear. CDR1 and CDR2 (germline): MNHEY, SVGAGI. The ends were cut back, 6 bases at V and 0 bases at J, with 11 bases in the middle. This CDR3 is 14 amino acids long. CDR3 sequence (DNA): TGTGCCAGCAGCCGTGGGAGTTCTAACTATGGCTACACCTTC. This translates into CASSRGSSNYGYTF.

The chain joins TRBV6-1 to TRBJ2-7; D is perhaps TRBD1 (5 bases). The germline V gene encodes CDR1 MNHNS and CDR2 SASEGT. This CDR3 comprises 13 residues. The V end was cut by 6 bases, the J end by 1 base, with 10 bases between. The CDR3 region is CASRRSGSYEQYF. In nucleotides, the CDR3 is TGTGCCAGCAGAAGGTCAGGGTCCTACGAGCAGTACTTC.

The chain couples TRBV9 to TRBJ2-1, with 8 positions matching TRBD2. The DNA matches TRBJ2-7 better at its end, which makes the J call doubtful. The CDR3 is 16 residues long. The germline CDR1 and CDR2 sequences are SGDLS and YYNGEE. For the CDR3, the DNA is TGTGCCAGCAGCACGGTAGCGGGGATAACCTACAATGAGCAGTACTTC. Translated, it gives CASSTVAGITYNEQYF.

This clonotype has a handful of counts. The rearrangement joins TRBV2 to TRBJ2-2; D may be TRBD1 (5 bases). Looked up from germline, CDR1 is SNHLY and CDR2 is FYNNEI. The CDR3 has 15 amino acids. Trimming cost V 6 bases and J 1 base, with 12 bases left between them. In nucleotides, the CDR3 is TGTGCCAGCAGGATTTGGGGCAGGAACACCGGGGAGCTGTTTTTT. This codes for CASRIWGRNTGELFF.

This clonotype has a handful of counts. This chain joins TRBV5-1 and TRBJ2-7, with 10 bases fitting TRBD1. Germline V gene lookup returns CDR1 SGHRS and CDR2 YFSETQ. There are 13 residues in the CDR3. V was pared by 4 bases and J by 5 bases, with 3 bases of the junction left unmatched. The CDR3 reads CASSTDRGHEQYF. The DNA for the CDR3 is TGCGCCAGCAGCACCGACAGGGGGCACGAGCAGTACTTC.

With respect to this clonotype: This may come from a read error, since a much larger clone is one base off. This sequence joins TRBV12-3 or TRBV12-4 and TRBJ2-7; D not resolved. The CDR3 is made up of 14 amino acids. This CDR3 reads CASSFGSISDEQYF. The CDR3 nucleotides are TGTGCCAGCAGTTTCGGCAGCATCTCCGACGAGCAGTACTTC.

The V gene is TRBV20-1, the J gene TRBJ2-5; 8 bases match TRBD1. CDR1 and CDR2 (germline): DFQATT, SNEGSKA (reference sequence). The CDR3 spans 17 residues. The V segment lost 0 bases and the J segment 11 bases; nucleotides outside the gene matches: 20. CDR3 in amino acids: CSARDQRAGGFNNEQYF. The DNA of the CDR3 is TGCAGTGCTAGAGATCAACGAGCAGGGGGCTTTAACAATGAGCAGTACTTC.

This clonotype was found a few times. The CDR3 nucleotides read TGTGCCAGCAGCCAAGACGGTCAGCCTGGAAACACCATATATTTT. Translation: CASSQDGQPGNTIYF. This chain connects TRBV4-2 to TRBJ1-3; D unclear. Deletions cut 0 bases from V and 2 bases from J, with 8 bases between. This CDR3 is 15 amino acids long. Germline V gene sequence: CDR1 LGHNA, CDR2 YNFKEQ.

CDR3: CASSLIAGGLTEAFF. DNA for the CDR3: TGTGCCAGCAGCCTAATTGCAGGGGGCCTCACTGAAGCTTTCTTT. The chain links TRBV7-2 to TRBJ1-1; 8 bases align to TRBD1. Germline CDR1 SGHTA, CDR2 FQGNSA. This CDR3 comprises 15 residues. The ends lost 5 bases at V and 4 bases at J; junction bases unmatched: 9.